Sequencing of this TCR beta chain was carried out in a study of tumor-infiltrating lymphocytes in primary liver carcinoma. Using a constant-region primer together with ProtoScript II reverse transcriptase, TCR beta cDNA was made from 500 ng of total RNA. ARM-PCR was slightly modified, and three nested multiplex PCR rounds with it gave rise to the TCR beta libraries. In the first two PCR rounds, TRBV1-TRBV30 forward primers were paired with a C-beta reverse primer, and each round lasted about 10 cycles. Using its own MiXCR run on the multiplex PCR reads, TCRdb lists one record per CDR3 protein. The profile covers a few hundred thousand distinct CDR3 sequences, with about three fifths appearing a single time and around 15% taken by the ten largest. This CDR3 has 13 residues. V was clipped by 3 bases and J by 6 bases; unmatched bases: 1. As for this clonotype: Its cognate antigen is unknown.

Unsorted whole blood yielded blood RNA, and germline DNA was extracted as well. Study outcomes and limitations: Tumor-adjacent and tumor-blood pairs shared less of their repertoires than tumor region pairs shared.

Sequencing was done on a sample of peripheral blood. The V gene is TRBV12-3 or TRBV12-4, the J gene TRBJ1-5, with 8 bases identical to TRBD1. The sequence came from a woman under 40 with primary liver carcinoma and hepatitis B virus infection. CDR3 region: CASSLDRVQPQHF. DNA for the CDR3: TGTGCCAGCAGTTTGGACAGGGTTCAGCCCCAGCATTTT.